The sequence of this T cell receptor (beta chain) was determined in a study of OX40 agonist ivuxolimab in advanced cancers. Study-wide background: Intravenous ivuxolimab was administered to patients every 2 weeks at 0.01 to 10 mg/kg. Participants, 75% to 85% male, averaged roughly 60 years of age, ranging from roughly 23 to 80. Study-level results: The authors also found low normalized T-cell clonal expansion in some nonresponders. Patients with a partial response at 0.1-3.0 mg/kg had among the lowest clonal expansion.

Profiling relied on immunoSEQ multiplex PCR, and the TCRdb table lists in-frame clones only, not all of them. The repertoire holds more than 65,000 clones, with 88% as singletons. V lost 6 bases, J lost 4 bases, and 8 bases stayed unmatched. The CDR3 spans 13 residues. The V gene's germline CDR1 is SQVTM and CDR2 ANQGSEA. Comments on this clone: The antigen is unknown.

The sequencing here drew on CD4+ or CD8+ T cells sorted from blood, taken in a trial of the OX40 agonist ivuxolimab. The sequence was obtained from an adult with an advanced solid tumor such as melanoma, head and neck, liver or kidney cancer. The rearrangement links TRBV29-1 to TRBJ1-2, with 7 bases aligning to TRBD1. The CDR3 coding sequence is TGCAGCGTCCAAGACAGGGTCTCCTATGGCTACACCTTC. It translates to CSVQDRVSYGYTF.